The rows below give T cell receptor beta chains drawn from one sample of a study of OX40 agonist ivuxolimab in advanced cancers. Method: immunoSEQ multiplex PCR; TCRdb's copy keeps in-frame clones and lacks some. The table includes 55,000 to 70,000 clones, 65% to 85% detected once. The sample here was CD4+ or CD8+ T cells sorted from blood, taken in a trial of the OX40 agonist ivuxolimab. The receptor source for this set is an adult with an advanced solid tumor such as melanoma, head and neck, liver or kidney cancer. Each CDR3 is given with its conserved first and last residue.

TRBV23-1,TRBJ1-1,CASNPEGGDTEAFF
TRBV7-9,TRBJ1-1,CASSRATGGTGNTEAFF
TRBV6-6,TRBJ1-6,CASRATGGRNSPLHF
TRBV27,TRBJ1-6,CASKRPVDNSPLHF
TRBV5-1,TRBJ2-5,CASGKSNQETQYF
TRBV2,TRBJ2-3,CASSDVVRSTDTQYF
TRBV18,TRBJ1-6,CASSPEHDSPLHF
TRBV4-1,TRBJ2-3,CASSQLVQKTDTQYF
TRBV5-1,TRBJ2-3,CASSLAGRPSTDTQYF
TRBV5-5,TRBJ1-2,CASSLDPMDYGYTF
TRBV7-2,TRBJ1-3,CASSFVKTGNTIYF
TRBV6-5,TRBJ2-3,CASSYRGVTDTQYF
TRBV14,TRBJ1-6,CASSQGLFNSPLHF
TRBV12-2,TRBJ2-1,CASRFWPPDNEQFF
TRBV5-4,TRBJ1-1,CASSEDRGMNTEAFF
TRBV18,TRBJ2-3,CASSPGQGTDTQYF
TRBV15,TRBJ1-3,CATSRDGNSGNTIYF
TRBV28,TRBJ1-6,CASSDQRQGPNNSPLHF
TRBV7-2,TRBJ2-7,CASSPRLAGVKYF
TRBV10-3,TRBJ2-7,CAISESKDSTGEQYF
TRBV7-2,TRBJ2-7,CASSLGLADLYEQYF
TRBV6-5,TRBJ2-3,CASSLPGPQYF
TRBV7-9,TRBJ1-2,CASSLGQVNYGYTF
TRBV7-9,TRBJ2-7,CASRLDGQGYEQYF
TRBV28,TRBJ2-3,CASSLFGRTDTQYF
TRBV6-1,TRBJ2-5,CASSERTGGLETQYF
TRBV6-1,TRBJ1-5,CASSDYQPQHF
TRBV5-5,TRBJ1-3,CASSLFPTGSGNTIYF
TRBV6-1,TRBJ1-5,CASSEAPGNQPQHF
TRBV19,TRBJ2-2,CASSMTDFANTGELFF
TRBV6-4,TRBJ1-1,CASSEFQGTNTEAFF
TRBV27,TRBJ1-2,CASSSVPGRNTYGYTF
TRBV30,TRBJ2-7,CAWSTGTSYEQYF
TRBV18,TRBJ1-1,CASSLKGTEAFF
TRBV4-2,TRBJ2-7,CASSQDFRTTYEQYF
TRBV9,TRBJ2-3,CASSRLEGGTDTQYF
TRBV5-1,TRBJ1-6,CASSLMRESYNSPLHF
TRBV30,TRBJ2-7,CAWSGSYEQYF
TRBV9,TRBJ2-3,CASSVVGSRTDTQYF
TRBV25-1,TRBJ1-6,CASSESGGATPLHF
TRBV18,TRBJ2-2,CASSPPRGITGELFF
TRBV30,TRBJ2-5,CAWSGRGGETQYF
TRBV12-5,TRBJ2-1,CAKGLARYEQFF